These 17 T cell receptor beta chains were all obtained from the same sample, sequenced in a study of shared clonotypes between healthy human individuals. Method: immunoSEQ multiplex PCR; TCRdb's copy keeps in-frame clones and lacks some. The sample contains around 2.1 million clones, around 95% of which appear only once. The source material was naive CD4+ T cells sorted from blood. Described subset: CD45RA+ positively selected. These receptors were taken from a man aged 18 to 30 in good health.

This chain uses TRBV7-2 with TRBJ1-2; a possible D gene is TRBD1 (6 bases). CDR3 length: 15 amino acids. The V gene lost 6 bases and the J gene lost 0 bases, with 14 bases spanning the gap. In germline, CDR1 is SGHTA, CDR2 FQGNSA. The CDR3 DNA follows: TGTGCCAGCAGATTGGTGACAGGAGCTAACTATGGCTACACCTTC. This codes for CASRLVTGANYGYTF.

A word on this clone: This same CDR3 is encoded by further DNA sequences in the sample. The chain combines TRBV7-9 with TRBJ2-6, with a possible D match to TRBD1 (5 bases). The V gene lost 3 bases and the J gene lost 0 bases, with 6 bases spanning the gap. The CDR3 is 15 amino acids. Germline assignment: CDR1 SEHNR and CDR2 FQNEAQ (reference sequence). CDR3 sequence reads: CASSFRDSGANVLTF. In DNA, the CDR3 is TGTGCCAGCAGCTTCAGGGACTCTGGGGCCAACGTCCTGACTTTC.

The table lists this clone with a few counts. V and J are TRBV30 and TRBJ2-5, with 7 bases fitting TRBD1. CDR1 is GTSNPN, CDR2 SVGIG, per germline (reference sequence). J was trimmed by 4 bases and V by 3 bases; bases with no gene match: 2. The CDR3 totals 12 residues. This CDR3 is CAWRGGAETQYF. The CDR3 DNA follows: TGTGCCTGGAGAGGGGGCGCAGAGACCCAGTACTTC. The full variable domain, with the rest looked up from reference TRBV30 and TRBJ2-5, is SQTIHQWPATLVQPVGSPLSLECTVEGTSNPNLYWYRQAAGRGLQLLFYSVGIGQISSEVPQNLSASRPQDRQFILSSKKLLLSDSGFYLCAWRGGAETQYFGPGTRLLVL.

This clone appeared once. This chain uses TRBV19 with TRBJ2-7; D may correspond to TRBD1 or TRBD2 (6 bases each). Germline V gene sequence: CDR1 LNHDA, CDR2 SQIVND (reference sequence). V dropped 3 bases and J dropped 2 bases, with 17 bases sitting between them. The CDR3 totals 16 residues. CDR3 sequence: CASSISGATAAYEQYF. DNA of the CDR3: TGTGCCAGTAGTATTTCGGGGGCCACCGCCGCCTACGAGCAGTACTTC.

The gene calls are TRBV9 and TRBJ2-2; 9 nucleotides agree with TRBD1. The CDR3 consists of 15 residues. Germline assignment: CDR1 SGDLS and CDR2 YYNGEE. V shed 2 bases, J shed 3 bases, and the junction held 2 bases outside the gene matches. The CDR3 spells CASSVGTGYTGELFF. CDR3 DNA sequence: TGTGCCAGCAGCGTCGGGACAGGGTACACCGGGGAGCTGTTTTTT.

The chain employs TRBV5-1 and TRBJ1-2; D ambiguous. V lost 0 bases to trimming and J lost 0 bases, with 15 bases between them. Germline CDR1 and CDR2: SGHRS and YFSETQ. The CDR3 sequence is 17 residues long. The CDR3 loop reads CASSLAAGMESNYGYTF. In DNA form, the CDR3 reads TGCGCCAGCAGCTTGGCGGCGGGAATGGAGTCTAACTATGGCTACACCTTC.

Worth noting for this clone: The junction shows a germline mismatch at one end, possibly a read error. The chain uses TRBV6-1 and TRBJ2-7; D not resolved. CDR1 and CDR2 (germline): MNHNS, SASEGT. CDR3 length: 13 amino acids. CDR3 bases: TGTGCCAGCAGGGAAGGACCTGCCAGGGAGCAGTACTTC. Translating it yields CASREGPAREQYF.

Remarks on this clone: The same CDR3 arises from other DNA sequences in this sample as well. The chain uses TRBV18 and TRBJ2-7; 7 bases match TRBD1. V gave up 3 bases and J gave up 0 bases; unmatched junction bases: 5. From germline, CDR1 is KGHSH and CDR2 LQKENI. The CDR3 spans 15 residues. The CDR3 sequence: CASSPGQASSYEQYF. CDR3 bases: TGTGCCAGCTCACCCGGACAGGCGAGCTCCTACGAGCAGTACTTC. The complete variable domain, with remaining parts taken from reference TRBV18 and TRBJ2-7, reads NAGVMQNPRHLVRRRGQEARLRCSPMKGHSHVYWYRQLPEEGLKFMVYLQKENIIDESGMPKERFSAEFPKEGPSILRIQQVVRGDSAAYFCASSPGQASSYEQYFGPGTRLTVT.

This clone was seen once. V usage is TRBV12-5 and J usage is TRBJ1-2, with D possibly matching TRBD1 (6 bases). CDR1 LGHNT and CDR2 FRNRAP come from the germline V gene. This CDR3 contains 13 residues. V dropped 2 bases and J dropped 7 bases, with 11 bases sitting between them. CDR3 DNA sequence: TGTGCTAGTGGTTTGCAGGGGTTGCCTGGCTACACCTTC. It specifies CASGLQGLPGYTF.

The chain employs TRBV10-3 and TRBJ1-4; TRBD1 matches 9 bases. Trimming at V came to 3 bases and at J to 5 bases, leaving 4 bases not matched to a gene. The CDR3 is 15 residues long. CDR1 and CDR2 from the germline V gene are ENHRY and SYGVKD. The CDR3 reads CAISDPTGGNEKLFF. In nucleotides, the CDR3 is TGTGCCATCAGTGACCCGACAGGGGGGAATGAAAAACTGTTTTTT.

The chain has TRBV29-1 and TRBJ2-3; D could derive from TRBD1 or TRBD2 (6 bases each). The CDR3 covers 14 residues. Trimming left V 2 bases short and J 6 bases short, with 15 bases between. The V gene's germline CDR1 is SQVTM and CDR2 ANQGSEA. The CDR3 is CSVEPGAHVDTQYF. The DNA for the CDR3 is TGCAGCGTTGAACCGGGGGCCCATGTGGATACGCAGTATTTT.

Worth noting for this clone: Other DNA sequences in this specimen translate into the identical CDR3. CDR3 region: CASSRDRGSYEQYF. The CDR3 bases are TGTGCCAGCAGCCGGGACAGGGGCTCCTACGAGCAGTACTTC. The chain recombines TRBV2 with TRBJ2-7, with 10 bases matching TRBD1. The CDR3 consists of 14 residues. V was clipped by 6 bases and J by 0 bases; unmatched bases: 2. Germline loops: CDR1 SNHLY, CDR2 FYNNEI.

The chain is built from TRBV5-1 and TRBJ1-5, with unresolved D. V shed 4 bases and J shed 5 bases, with 10 bases lying between them. The germline V gene encodes CDR1 SGHRS and CDR2 YFSETQ. The CDR3 covers 13 residues. In nucleotides, the CDR3 is TGCGCCAGCAGCCCAGAGTCCCATCAGCCCCAGCATTTT. Its protein is CASSPESHQPQHF.

The chain uses TRBV20-1 and TRBJ2-5; no clear D. The CDR3 loop spans 11 amino acids. V was trimmed by 7 bases and J by 1 base, leaving 7 bases between them. Germline CDR1 is DFQATT and CDR2 is SNEGSKA (reference sequence). The CDR3 sequence is CSGEGQETQYF. The CDR3, as DNA: TGCAGTGGGGAAGGCCAAGAGACCCAGTACTTC.

The chain recombines TRBV5-1 with TRBJ2-1, with 12 bases matching TRBD1. The CDR3 length is 14 residues. Germline lookup yields CDR1 SGHRS and CDR2 YFSETQ. The V gene end was trimmed by 6 bases and the J gene end by 8 bases; junction bases not matched to a gene: 6. In nucleotides, the CDR3 is TGCGCCAGCAACCCGGGACAGGGGGCCGATGAGCAGTTCTTC. Encoded protein: CASNPGQGADEQFF.

The DNA of the CDR3 is TGCGCCAGCAGCCGGAGGAATGAGCAGTTCTTC. Protein sequence: CASSRRNEQFF. The chain recombines TRBV5-1 with TRBJ2-1, with a weak D call TRBD2 (5 bases). The ends were cut back, 4 bases at V and 7 bases at J, with 6 bases in the middle. CDR1 and CDR2 from the germline V gene are SGHRS and YFSETQ. The CDR3 has 11 residues.

The chain uses TRBV4-1 and TRBJ2-7, with D possibly matching TRBD1 (7 bases). Germline-derived CDR1 and CDR2 are MGHRA and YSYEKL. The germline V and J ends were trimmed by 3 bases and 0 bases, with 12 bases remaining between them. The CDR3 has 15 residues. CDR3 bases: TGCGCCAGCAGCCAGGCCAGGGGGGTCTCCTACGAGCAGTACTTC. Protein sequence: CASSQARGVSYEQYF.